This record concerns one T cell receptor (beta chain) sequence. The data were taken from a study of T cell changes during pregnancy in multiple sclerosis. CDR3 length: 13 residues. Germline assignment: CDR1 GTSNPN and CDR2 SVGIG (reference sequence). V gave up 1 base and J gave up 7 bases, with 11 bases separating them. Assay used: immunoSEQ multiplex PCR; TCRdb lists only in-frame clones, some missing. The sample includes tens of thousands of clones, 88% of them seen just once. The TCR sequence derives from a female donor with multiple sclerosis, enrolled in a pregnancy study. This chain connects TRBV30 to TRBJ2-1; D gene uncertain. The sequencing here drew on CD4+ T cells from peripheral blood mononuclear cells, taken before pregnancy. The CDR3 sequence is CAWSALRENEQFF. The CDR3 region has the DNA TGTGCCTGGAGTGCCTTAAGAGAGAATGAGCAGTTCTTC. Filled out from reference TRBV30 and TRBJ2-1, the complete variable domain reads SQTIHQWPATLVQPVGSPLSLECTVEGTSNPNLYWYRQAAGRGLQLLFYSVGIGQISSEVPQNLSASRPQDRQFILSSKKLLLSDSGFYLCAWSALRENEQFFGPGTRLTVL.